Listed below are T cell receptor beta chains from one sample, sequenced in a study of blood T cell repertoires in COVID-19. Only in-frame clones appear in the TCRdb table, and some are missing; sequencing was by immunoSEQ multiplex PCR. The repertoire holds about 130,000 clones, with roughly 83% as singletons. What was sequenced was peripheral blood. All receptors derive from a woman in her 70s with COVID-19, enrolled during active disease. CDR3s include the opening cysteine and the closing phenylalanine or tryptophan.

J: TRBJ2-1
V: TRBV15
CDR3: CATSRDLSGGSSYNEQFF

J: TRBJ2-7
V: TRBV5-1
CDR3: CASRGGNYEQYF

J: TRBJ1-2
V: TRBV30
CDR3: CAWSRQGGTRGYTF

J: TRBJ2-1
V: TRBV10-3
CDR3: CAISEPSGGNEQFF

J: TRBJ2-2
V: TRBV5-8
CDR3: CASSLDRDGELFF

J: TRBJ1-2
V: TRBV30
CDR3: CAWSLPLVVDYGYTF

J: TRBJ1-3
V: TRBV5-1
CDR3: CASSSQGFGNTIYF

J: TRBJ1-4
V: TRBV21-1
CDR3: CASSRRDRGGTTTGTNEKLFF

J: TRBJ2-2
V: TRBV25-1
CDR3: CASSDPGKNTGELFF

J: TRBJ1-3
V: TRBV6-5
CDR3: CASSYRGSEDTIYF